Below are 5 T cell receptor beta chains sequenced from a single sample in a study. One entry per CDR3 protein, called by TCRdb with MiXCR from the 5' RACE reads. The sample has around 9,000 distinct CDR3 sequences; around 52% are singletons. Treg sorting used a CD4+CD25+CD127-/low gate. The sample was Tregs sorted from a lymph node. Receptors originate from a female donor with breast cancer.

The chain combines TRBV12-3 or TRBV12-4 with TRBJ2-1, with 11 bases identical to TRBD2. The CDR3 covers 15 residues. Unmatched junction bases numbered 2, after V lost 1 base and J lost 6 bases. CDR3 nucleotide sequence: TGTGCCAGCAGTTTAGGACTAGCGGGGATCAATGAGCAGTTCTTC. It translates to CASSLGLAGINEQFF.

This clonotype was seen a handful of times. This chain joins TRBV6-5 and TRBJ2-7; the match to TRBD2 covers 9 bases. Germline V gene lookup returns CDR1 MNHEY and CDR2 SVGAGI. V shed 6 bases, J shed 5 bases, and the junction held 14 bases outside the gene matches. The CDR3 totals 16 residues. The CDR3 DNA is TGTGCCAGCAGGGAAACTAGCGGGCCCACCCCCCACGAGCAGTACGTC. It codes for CASRETSGPTPHEQYV.

This clonotype was detected a few times. The chain is built from TRBV20-1 and TRBJ2-3, with 9 positions matching TRBD1. J gave up 7 bases and V 5 bases, and 13 bases lay outside the gene matches. The CDR3 length is 15 residues. Germline values: CDR1 DFQATT, CDR2 SNEGSKA (reference sequence). The CDR3 DNA reads as TGCAGTGCTTATGGACCGGGACAGGGTACACATACGCAGTATTTT. Translating it yields CSAYGPGQGTHTQYF.

The CDR3 loop is CASSIGSYNSPLHF. DNA of the CDR3: TGTGCCAGCAGCATAGGCTCCTATAATTCACCCCTCCACTTT. The chain combines TRBV7-2 with TRBJ1-6; no clear D. The V end was cut by 5 bases, the J end by 0 bases, with 5 bases between. Looked up from germline, CDR1 is SGHTA and CDR2 is FQGNSA. The CDR3 totals 14 residues.

V is TRBV7-9 and J is TRBJ2-1, with TRBD2 matching over 8 bases. The CDR3 runs to 15 residues. Germline-derived CDR1 and CDR2 are SEHNR and FQNEAQ (reference sequence). The V gene end was trimmed by 2 bases and the J gene end by 7 bases; junction bases not matched to a gene: 7. CDR3 DNA sequence: TGTGCCAGCAGCTTATTTGGTAGCGGGAAGAATGAGCAGTTCTTC. This encodes CASSLFGSGKNEQFF.